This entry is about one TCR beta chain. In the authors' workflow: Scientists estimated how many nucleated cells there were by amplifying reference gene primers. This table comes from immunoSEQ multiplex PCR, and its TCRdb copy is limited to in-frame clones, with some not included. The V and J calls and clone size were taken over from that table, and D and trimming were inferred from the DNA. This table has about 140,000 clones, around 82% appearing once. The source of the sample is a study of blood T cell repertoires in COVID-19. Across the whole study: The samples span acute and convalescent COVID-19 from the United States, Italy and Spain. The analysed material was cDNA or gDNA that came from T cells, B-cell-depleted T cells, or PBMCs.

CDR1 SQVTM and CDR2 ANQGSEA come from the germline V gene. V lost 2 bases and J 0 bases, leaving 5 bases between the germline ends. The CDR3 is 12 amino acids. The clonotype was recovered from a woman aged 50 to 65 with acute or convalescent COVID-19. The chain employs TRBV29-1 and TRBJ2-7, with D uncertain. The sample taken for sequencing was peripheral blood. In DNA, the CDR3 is TGCAGCGTTGAACTAGACTCCTACGAGCAGTACTTC. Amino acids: CSVELDSYEQYF.